What follows describes a single T cell receptor (beta chain). In the study's own analysis: Scientists estimated how many nucleated cells there were by amplifying reference gene primers. Sequenced by immunoSEQ multiplex PCR; TCRdb stores in-frame clones only, minus some. The V and J calls and clone size were taken over from that table, and D and trimming were inferred from the DNA. This table holds fewer than 450,000 clones, around nine tenths found once. This sample is drawn from a study of blood T cell repertoires in COVID-19. Study overall: Acute-phase and convalescent COVID-19 samples originated in the United States, Italy and Spain. In each case, the material was cDNA or gDNA derived from T cells, B-cell-depleted T cells, or PBMCs.

V lost 2 bases and J lost 4, with 12 bases in between. The CDR3 covers 14 residues. Germline V gene lookup returns CDR1 GTSNPN and CDR2 SVGIG (reference sequence). This clonotype was obtained from a woman aged 18 to 35 who had recovered from COVID-19. Sequencing was performed on peripheral blood. The V gene is TRBV30, the J gene TRBJ1-5, with a weak D call TRBD1 (5 bases). CDR3 sequence: CAWSLGLRNQPQHF. For the CDR3, the DNA is TGTGCCTGGAGTTTGGGACTGCGGAATCAGCCCCAGCATTTT.